This T cell receptor beta chain was sequenced in a study of T cell changes during pregnancy in multiple sclerosis. This clone showed up just once. The CDR3 sequence is 15 residues long. The V end lost 3 bases, the J end lost 2 bases, and 14 bases lay between the germline ends. CDR1 is SGHDT and CDR2 is YYEEEE in the germline V gene. Profiling relied on immunoSEQ multiplex PCR, and the TCRdb table lists in-frame clones only, not all of them. The table includes approximately 84,000 clones, approximately 93% detected once. The sample here was peripheral blood, taken in the second trimester of pregnancy. This TCR was sampled from a female donor in good health, enrolled as a control in a pregnancy study. The rearrangement links TRBV5-6 to TRBJ2-5, with D perhaps TRBD1 (5 bases). The CDR3 region is CASSYDSFSQETQYF. CDR3 bases: TGTGCCAGCAGCTATGACAGCTTCTCTCAAGAGACCCAGTACTTC.